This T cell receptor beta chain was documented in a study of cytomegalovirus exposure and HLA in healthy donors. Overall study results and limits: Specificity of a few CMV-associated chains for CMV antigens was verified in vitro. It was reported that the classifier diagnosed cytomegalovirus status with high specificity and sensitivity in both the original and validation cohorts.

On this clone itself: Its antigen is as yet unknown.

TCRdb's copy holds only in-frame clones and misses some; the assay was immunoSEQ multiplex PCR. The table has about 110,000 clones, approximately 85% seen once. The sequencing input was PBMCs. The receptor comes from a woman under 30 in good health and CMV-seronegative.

The CDR3: CASSFNRGYEQYF. The CDR3 DNA reads as TGTGCCAGCAGCTTTAACAGGGGCTACGAGCAGTACTTC. V is TRBV7-8 and J is TRBJ2-7, with TRBD1 matching over 7 bases. V was clipped by 3 bases and J by 3 bases; unmatched bases: 2. CDR1 is SGHVS, CDR2 FQNEAQ, per germline. This CDR3 spans 13 amino acids.